This T cell receptor beta chain is from a study of T cells in Graves' hyperthyroidism and ophthalmopathy (dated by TCRdb to about 2019). Background on the whole study: Peripheral blood was collected at initial diagnosis, before any treatment. To identify distinguishing TCR V-J signatures, a discovery cohort of 90 to 100 patients was used, comprising some 45 with Graves' ophthalmopathy and 57 with stable Graves' hyperthyroidism. Whether ophthalmopathy could be predicted prospectively was tested in an independent validation cohort made up of approximately 19 hyperthyroidism patients plus 17 patients who later progressed to ophthalmopathy. The approximately 98 discovery patients were randomly divided into training and test sets at a 7:3 ratio. Thyroid tissue and blood T-cell repertoires from more than five Graves' hyperthyroidism patients were also compared in the study. Following sampling, methimazole starting at 30 mg daily was given to hyperthyroidism patients, and high-dose intravenous methylprednisolone was given to ophthalmopathy patients. TCR Vbeta CDR3 sequencing of 130 to 150 peripheral blood samples (about 45 ophthalmopathy, 75 hyperthyroidism and around 17 progressor patients) is reported in the paper.

Its CDR3 holds 18 amino acids, cysteine through phenylalanine. The kept DNA is CDR3 alone, 54 bases in frame from the first base. Trimming removed 6 bases from V and 5 bases from J; the gene matches leave 13 bases unexplained. This clonotype was seen more than once but under ten times. The antigen this receptor binds is unknown. No base quality values were provided; no much bigger clone lies one nucleotide off. The TCR beta CDR3 regions were amplified from the RNA transcripts. The TCR CDR3 was subjected to a first round of RT-PCR using the HTBI primer set and the Qiagen OneStep RT-PCR kit. Libraries were constructed in a second round of multiplex PCR, after which size selection and purification were carried out. Sequencing of the libraries was done on an Illumina HiSeq2000 using paired-end 100 bp reads. The authors' pipeline ran thus. SOAPnuke was used to process the raw data, throwing out any read that contained adapters or uncalled bases, had a mean Phred below 15, or lacked an exact constant-primer or identifier match. High-quality paired reads were merged using COPE v1.2.5, and each unique nucleotide sequence was defined as a clonotype. MiTCR v1.1 was used to align the clonotypes against IMGT TRBV, TRBD and TRBJ reference segments. The analysis was restricted to V-J combinations with a frequency above 0.0001, which together covered 98% to 99.2% of the repertoires. The TCS score was defined as the ratio of F50 (clonal expansion) to E x V (chaos), calculated using BLOSUM62-based TCRdist between CDR3 peptides within each V-J. Welch's t-statistics and random forest reduced roughly 530 V-J features to 10 to 15, which were used in a naive Bayes classifier (R e1071). TCRdb reworked the public reads: Q25 trimming with fastp, MiXCR clone assembly, productive beta chains retained. Every distinct CDR3 protein forms one entry, paired with its most common genes and DNA. The V and J calls and clone size are TCRdb's, not the authors'. Here the sample has over 450,000 distinct CDR3 sequences; 13% to 15% occur a single time. The ten top clones hold around 17% of the sample.

The full study reports these points: No statistical method was used to set the sample size in advance, and investigators knew the group allocation. In validation, progression to ophthalmopathy was predicted by the model with nearly 71% sensitivity and around 76% specificity, a median of around 5.9 months before onset. Most expanded thyroid clonotypes (frequency above 0.001) were also detected in blood, a finding suggesting that blood repertoires may reflect thyroid immune responses. Ophthalmopathy was separated from stable hyperthyroidism by a 13 V-J signature model, with just over 85% sensitivity and 81% to 82% specificity obtained in cross-validation and 80%/75% obtained in testing.

Stable Graves' hyperthyroidism was defined as the absence of progression to ophthalmopathy over 18 months of follow-up. Hyperthyroidism patients were aged 18 to 65 years and newly diagnosed, with disease duration of less than 2 months. Exclusion was applied to patients with uncontrolled infections, other autoimmune diseases, pregnancy or lactation. Diagnoses were based on clinical symptoms, serum thyroxine and TRAb, thyroid ultrasound and orbital computed tomography. PBMCs were isolated from about 9.1 ml of fresh peripheral blood by Ficoll-Paque density gradient centrifugation. Total RNA was extracted with Trizol reagent, and quality was checked on an Agilent 2100 Bioanalyzer.

This receptor was obtained from a young woman with Graves' hyperthyroidism. The chain employs TRBV12-3 or TRBV12-4 and TRBJ2-5; TRBD2 aligns with 15 central bases. The source material was blood. CDR3 region: CASSEPGLAGGTHETQYF. In nucleotide form, the sequence is TGTGCCAGCAGCGAACCGGGACTAGCGGGAGGTACGCACGAGACCCAGTACTTC.